The 4 T cell receptor beta chains below were found in one sample sequenced in a study of PD-1 blockade in classical Hodgkin lymphoma. The assay was immunoSEQ multiplex PCR, and TCRdb's table has in-frame clones only and misses some. The repertoire holds nearly 55,000 clones, with roughly 80% as singletons. No patient escaped relapse after autologous stem cell transplantation, and brentuximab vedotin exposure varied. The sample here was peripheral blood mononuclear cells (PBMCs), taken at baseline. Receptor source: a human donor with classical Hodgkin lymphoma.

There are a few counts of this clone. The chain combines TRBV6-1 with TRBJ1-3, with D maybe TRBD1 (6 bases). Trimming stripped 0 bases from V and 0 bases from J, with 12 bases between. CDR1 is MNHNS and CDR2 is SASEGT in the germline V gene. The CDR3 runs 17 residues. The CDR3 coding sequence is TGTGCCAGCAGTGAAGCGCCGGGGGACATCTCTGGAAACACCATATATTTT. It specifies CASSEAPGDISGNTIYF.

The chain employs TRBV13 and TRBJ1-1; no clear D. Germline loops: CDR1 PRHDT, CDR2 FYEKMQ (reference sequence). V lost 3 bases and J lost 1, with 12 bases in between. The CDR3 length is 15 residues. The CDR3 region is CASSFFRTENTEAFF. The CDR3 nucleotides are TGTGCCAGCAGCTTTTTCAGAACCGAGAACACTGAAGCTTTCTTT. The entire variable domain, with the rest obtained from reference TRBV13 and TRBJ1-1, is as follows: AAGVIQSPRHLIKEKRETATLKCYPIPRHDTVYWYQQGPGQDPQFLISFYEKMQSDKGSIPDRFSAQQFSDYHSELNMSSLELGDSALYFCASSFFRTENTEAFFGQGTRLTVV.

The V call is TRBV19, the J call TRBJ1-1; the D gene is possibly TRBD1 (5 bases). Per germline, CDR1 LNHDA and CDR2 SQIVND (reference sequence). Trimming removed 6 bases at V and 3 bases at J, with 11 bases between. CDR3 length equals 13 residues. CDR3 in amino acids: CASRLQDYTEAFF. The CDR3 DNA follows: TGTGCCAGTAGATTACAGGACTACACTGAAGCTTTCTTT.

The V and J genes are TRBV10-3 and TRBJ2-2; D uncertain. In germline, CDR1 is ENHRY, CDR2 SYGVKD. Trimming stripped 6 bases from V and 2 bases from J, with 10 bases between. The CDR3 has 14 amino acids. The CDR3 reads CAIRPNFNTGELFF. The DNA for the CDR3 is TGTGCCATCAGGCCCAATTTTAACACCGGGGAGCTGTTTTTT.